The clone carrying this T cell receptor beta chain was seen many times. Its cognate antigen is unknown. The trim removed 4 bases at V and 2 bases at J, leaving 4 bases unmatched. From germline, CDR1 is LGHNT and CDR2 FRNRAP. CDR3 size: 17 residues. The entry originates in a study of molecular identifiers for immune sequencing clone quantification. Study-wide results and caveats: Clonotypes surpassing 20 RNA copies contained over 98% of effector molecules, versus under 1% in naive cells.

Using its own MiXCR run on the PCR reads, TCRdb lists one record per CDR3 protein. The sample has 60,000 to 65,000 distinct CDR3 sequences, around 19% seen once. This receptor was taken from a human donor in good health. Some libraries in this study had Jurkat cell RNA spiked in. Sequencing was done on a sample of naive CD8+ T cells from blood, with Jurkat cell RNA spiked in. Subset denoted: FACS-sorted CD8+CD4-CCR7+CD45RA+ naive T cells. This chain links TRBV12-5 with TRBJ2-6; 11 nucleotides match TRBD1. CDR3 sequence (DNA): TGTGCTAGTGGTTGGGACAGGGGGATAGCTGGGGCCAACGTCCTGACTTTC. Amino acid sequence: CASGWDRGIAGANVLTF. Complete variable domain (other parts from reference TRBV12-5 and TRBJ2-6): DARVTQTPRHKVTEMGQEVTMRCQPILGHNTVFWYRQTMMQGLELLAYFRNRAPLDDSGMPKDRFSAEMPDATLATLKIQPSEPRDSAVYFCASGWDRGIAGANVLTFGAGSRLTVL.